These T cell receptor beta chains were read from a single sample in a study of T cells in Graves' hyperthyroidism and ophthalmopathy. TCRdb itself ran the multiplex PCR reads through MiXCR, one entry per CDR3 protein. The sample consists of hundreds of thousands of distinct CDR3 sequences, 16% of them appearing once. Sequencing was carried out using blood. Receptors were obtained from a woman in her late teens or twenties with Graves' ophthalmopathy. The conserved cysteine and the conserved F or W are not part of the CDR3 here.

V	J	CDR3
TRBV6-1	TRBJ2-1	ASSYWDSTKYNEQF
TRBV20-1	TRBJ1-1	SASPGTGGTEAF
TRBV4-1	TRBJ2-7	ASSQDAGASEQY
TRBV11-2	TRBJ2-1	ASSLNGQEQF
TRBV18	TRBJ1-2	ASSPGAIYGYT
TRBV9	TRBJ1-1	ASSVEPGMNTEAF
TRBV28	TRBJ2-2	ASSLLARAEAGTGELF
TRBV24-1	TRBJ2-1	ATSDPIGDEQF
TRBV6-2/TRBV6-3	TRBJ1-5	ASSYSGGTVSNQPRH
TRBV7-9	TRBJ2-3	ASTSIDLTDTQY
TRBV15	TRBJ2-7	ATSKRTGGRDEQY
TRBV28	TRBJ2-6	ASSLDRGRLSGANVLT
TRBV6-1	TRBJ2-7	ASSTSSGGRPLEQY
TRBV12-3/TRBV12-4	TRBJ1-4	ASSLTGPGEKLF
TRBV4-1	TRBJ2-7	ASSQIRGPGQITYEQY
TRBV2	TRBJ2-1	ASSGTGNNEQF
TRBV7-9	TRBJ2-1	ASSSAGGDEQF
TRBV13	TRBJ1-1	ASSLGQTPLNTEAF